The present TCR beta chain was sequenced within a study of cytomegalovirus exposure and HLA in healthy donors. General study results and limits: Cytomegalovirus-associated TCR beta chains were listed, numbering approximately 150. Clusters of TCRs from the first cohort tended to co-occur in the 130 or so validation repertoires (as a later analysis found). Accounts indicate the classifier identified cytomegalovirus status with strong specificity and sensitivity.

Sequencing was performed with immunoSEQ multiplex PCR; in TCRdb, only in-frame clones are kept and a portion is missing. The sample shows more than 300,000 clones, roughly 85% of them seen only once. Germline CDR1 is SGHTA and CDR2 is FQGNSA. This CDR3 has 17 amino acids. The J segment lost 1 base and the V segment lost 2 bases, leaving 5 bases of the junction unmatched. In regard to this clone: Its antigen is undetermined.

The receptor comes from a woman between 18 and 29 years old in good health and CMV-seronegative. Sequencing was done on a sample of PBMCs. The rearrangement uses TRBV7-2 and TRBJ2-6; TRBD2 agrees at 7 bases. CDR3 nucleotides: TGTGCCAGCAGCTTAAGGGCGGGAGTGTCTGGGGCCAACGTCCTGACTTTC. Translated: CASSLRAGVSGANVLTF.